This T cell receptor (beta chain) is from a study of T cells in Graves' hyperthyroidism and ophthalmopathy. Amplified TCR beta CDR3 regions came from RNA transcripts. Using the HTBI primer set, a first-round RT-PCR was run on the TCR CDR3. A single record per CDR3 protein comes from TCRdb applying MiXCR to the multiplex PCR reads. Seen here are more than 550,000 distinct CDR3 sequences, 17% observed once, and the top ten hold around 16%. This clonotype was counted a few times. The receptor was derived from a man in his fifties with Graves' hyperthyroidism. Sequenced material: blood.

CDR3 sequence (DNA): TGTGCCAGCAGCTTACGTTGGACTAGCGGGGGTAACAATGAGCAGTTCTTC. The encoded protein is CASSLRWTSGGNNEQFF. V gene TRBV7-9 combines with J gene TRBJ2-1; TRBD2 agrees at 13 bases. V trimming: 2 bases; J trimming: 5 bases; junction bases outside the gene matches: 6. The CDR3 is 17 residues long. Germline V CDR1 and CDR2: SEHNR, FQNEAQ (reference sequence).